The entry that follows covers one TCR beta chain sequence. This specimen belongs to a study of blood T cell repertoires in COVID-19. Study context: PBMCs, B-cell-depleted T cells, or T cells were the source of the cDNA or gDNA that made up the material.

Sequencing was performed with immunoSEQ multiplex PCR; in TCRdb, only in-frame clones are kept and a portion is missing. The repertoire holds 210,000 or so clones, roughly 87% seen once, with about 2% in the top ten. Germline CDR1 and CDR2: LGHDT and YNNKEL (reference sequence). The CDR3 length is 15 residues. The trim removed 1 base at V and 3 bases at J, leaving 4 bases unmatched. The chain employs TRBV3-1 (or the pseudogene TRBV3-2) and TRBJ2-7; TRBD1 matches at 9 bases. Specimen: peripheral blood. This TCR was sampled from a man aged 40-50 years with active or convalescent COVID-19. The CDR3 region has the DNA TGTGCCAGCAGCCAAGGTGGACAGGGGAGCTACGAGCAGTACTTC. It translates to CASSQGGQGSYEQYF.